A single sample gave rise to the 22 T cell receptor beta chains below, sequenced in a study of blood T cell repertoires in COVID-19. Measured with immunoSEQ multiplex PCR; TCRdb has only the in-frame clones, and not every one. This table has roughly 87,000 clones, roughly 86% appearing once. Sequencing was performed on peripheral blood. The receptor source for this set is a man aged 50 or older with active COVID-19.

This clone was observed many times. V gene TRBV30 combines with J gene TRBJ1-1, with a possible D match to TRBD1 (6 bases). Germline V gene sequence: CDR1 GTSNPN, CDR2 SVGIG (reference sequence). This CDR3 is 16 amino acids long. Trimming removed 3 bases at V and 5 bases at J, with 22 bases between. The CDR3 DNA follows: TGTGCCTGGAGATTACCTGGGGCAGGGACAAGTACTGAAGCTTTCTTT. Encoded protein: CAWRLPGAGTSTEAFF. The full variable domain, in which reference TRBV30 and TRBJ1-1 provide the parts outside the CDR3, is SQTIHQWPATLVQPVGSPLSLECTVEGTSNPNLYWYRQAAGRGLQLLFYSVGIGQISSEVPQNLSASRPQDRQFILSSKKLLLSDSGFYLCAWRLPGAGTSTEAFFGQGTRLTVV.

J is TRBJ2-6 and V is TRBV28; D unclear. Trimming cost V 2 bases and J 4 bases, with 18 bases left between them. CDR3 length equals 18 residues. CDR1 and CDR2 (germline): MDHEN, SYDVKM. This chain's CDR3 is CASSLPGGLQAGANVLTF. CDR3 nucleotide sequence: TGTGCCAGCAGTTTACCCGGCGGCCTCCAAGCCGGGGCCAACGTCCTGACTTTC.

The V gene is TRBV2, the J gene TRBJ2-5, with no clear D. V was trimmed by 7 bases and J by 2 bases, leaving 5 bases between them. The CDR3 length is 11 residues. The germline CDR1 and CDR2 sequences are SNHLY and FYNNEI. CDR3 protein: CASTPQETQYF. The DNA for the CDR3 is TGTGCCAGCACCCCTCAAGAGACCCAGTACTTC.

V gene TRBV6-5 combines with J gene TRBJ1-5; 9 bases line up with TRBD1. The CDR3 is 14 amino acids. Germline-derived CDR1 and CDR2 are MNHEY and SVGAGI. The V segment lost 10 bases and the J segment 4 bases; nucleotides outside the gene matches: 8. Here the CDR3 reads CATQGAATNQPQHF. DNA of the CDR3: TGTGCCACACAGGGGGCAGCCACAAATCAGCCCCAGCATTTT.

V gene TRBV14 combines with J gene TRBJ1-6, with TRBD1 matching over 8 bases. Germline CDR1 SGHDN, CDR2 FVKESK. This CDR3 contains 13 residues. V trimming: 3 bases; J trimming: 9 bases; junction bases outside the gene matches: 1. The CDR3 sequence: CASSQTGVSPLHF. The CDR3 DNA sequence: TGTGCCAGCAGCCAGACAGGGGTTTCACCCCTCCACTTT.

The V gene is TRBV28, the J gene TRBJ1-5; D remains unclear. V lost 6 bases to trimming and J lost 5 bases, with 8 bases between them. This CDR3 has 12 amino acids. Germline CDR1 is MDHEN and CDR2 is SYDVKM. The DNA of the CDR3 is TGTGCCAGCAGCCGAACACATCAGCCCCAGCATTTT. Protein sequence: CASSRTHQPQHF.

This chain uses TRBV27 with TRBJ1-2, with 9 nucleotides matching TRBD1. The CDR3 spans 13 residues. Germline trimming cut 6 bases from V and 8 bases from J; bases unmatched to any gene: 7. CDR1 and CDR2 (germline): MNHEY, SMNVEV (reference sequence). CDR3 region: CASRFRTGDGYTF. CDR3 nucleotides: TGTGCCAGCAGATTCCGGACAGGGGACGGCTACACCTTC.

The rearrangement uses TRBV24-1 and TRBJ1-3; D possibly corresponds to TRBD1 (6 bases). The germline V gene has CDR1 KGHDR and CDR2 SFDVKD. With 12 bases removed from V and 4 bases from J, the gap between germline ends came to 12 bases. This CDR3 contains 12 residues. The CDR3: CASSGAGNTIYF. The CDR3 DNA sequence: TGTGCCTCATCAGGGGCAGGAAACACCATATATTTT.

The chain has TRBV7-8 and TRBJ1-4; perhaps TRBD1 as D (5 bases). Germline V gene data show CDR1 as SGHVS and CDR2 as FQNEAQ. Deletions cut 0 bases from V and 3 bases from J, with 8 bases between. The CDR3 has 15 residues. CDR3 amino acids: CASSLAGGANEKLFF. The DNA for the CDR3 is TGTGCCAGCAGCTTAGCTGGGGGGGCTAATGAAAAACTGTTTTTT.

This clone was found a few times. This sequence joins TRBV7-2 and TRBJ1-4; perhaps TRBD1 as D (6 bases). CDR3 length: 15 amino acids. In germline, CDR1 is SGHTA, CDR2 FQGNSA. Trimming took 3 bases from V and 0 from J, leaving 8 bases between them. CDR3 sequence (DNA): TGTGCCAGCAGCTTTAGGGACACAACTAATGAAAAACTGTTTTTT. This sequence encodes CASSFRDTTNEKLFF. Full variable domain (remainder filled in from reference TRBV7-2 and TRBJ1-4): GAGVSQSPSNKVTEKGKDVELRCDPISGHTALYWYRQSLGQGLEFLIYFQGNSAPDKSGLPSDRFSAERTGGSVSTLTIQRTQQEDSAVYLCASSFRDTTNEKLFFGSGTQLSVL.

The J gene is TRBJ2-2, the V gene TRBV24-1, with D possibly TRBD1 on 6 matching bases. V shed 7 bases and J shed 5 bases, with 13 bases lying between them. The CDR3 sequence is 14 residues long. Germline CDR1 reads KGHDR; CDR2 reads SFDVKD. The CDR3 loop is CATRSLGATGELFF. The CDR3 nucleotides read TGTGCCACCAGATCTTTGGGGGCAACCGGGGAGCTGTTTTTT.

The count of this clone is one. The chain combines TRBV9 with TRBJ2-2; D remains unclear. The CDR3 is 13 residues long. Trimming removed 0 bases at V and 7 bases at J, with 7 bases between. Germline CDR1 and CDR2: SGDLS and YYNGEE. Written as DNA, the CDR3 is TGTGCCAGCAGCGTAGTAGAGGTCGGGGAGCTGTTTTTT. Its protein is CASSVVEVGELFF. The whole variable domain, remainder taken from reference TRBV9 and TRBJ2-2, is DSGVTQTPKHLITATGQRVTLRCSPRSGDLSVYWYQQSLDQGLQFLIQYYNGEERAKGNILERFSAQQFPDLHSELNLSSLELGDSALYFCASSVVEVGELFFGEGSRLTVL.

The CDR3, as DNA: TGTGCCAGCAGCTTAGCAACGGGAGGGGCCTACAATGAGCAGTTCTTC. This translates into CASSLATGGAYNEQFF. V gene TRBV7-9 combines with J gene TRBJ2-1, with 8 nucleotides matching TRBD2. V dropped 0 bases and J dropped 2; count of bases not matched to a gene: 3. CDR1 is SEHNR, CDR2 FQNEAQ, per germline (reference sequence). The CDR3 runs 16 residues.

This chain links TRBV19 with TRBJ2-1; D call uncertain. The CDR3 extends over 13 amino acids. V lost 0 bases, J lost 12 bases, and 12 bases lay in between. The V gene's germline CDR1 is LNHDA and CDR2 SQIVND (reference sequence). Written as DNA, the CDR3 is TGTGCCAGTAGTATAGATCAGGCCCGCTGGCAGTTCTTC. Amino acid sequence: CASSIDQARWQFF.

The chain links TRBV6-1 to TRBJ2-1; 10 bases fit TRBD2. In germline, CDR1 is MNHNS, CDR2 SASEGT. J lost 2 bases, V lost 2 bases, and 6 bases had no gene match. CDR3 length: 17 residues. DNA for the CDR3: TGTGCCAGCAGTGAACAGCCTAGCGGGAGTGCCTACAATGAGCAGTTCTTC. Translated: CASSEQPSGSAYNEQFF.

The chain links TRBV9 to TRBJ2-5, with D uncertain. V lost 0 bases, J lost 4 bases, and 13 bases lay in between. The CDR3 extends over 15 amino acids. Germline V gene data show CDR1 as SGDLS and CDR2 as YYNGEE. CDR3 in amino acids: CASSVGAGNGETQYF. CDR3 DNA sequence: TGTGCCAGCAGCGTAGGGGCAGGTAACGGAGAGACCCAGTACTTC. The full variable domain, with the rest looked up from reference TRBV9 and TRBJ2-5, is DSGVTQTPKHLITATGQRVTLRCSPRSGDLSVYWYQQSLDQGLQFLIQYYNGEERAKGNILERFSAQQFPDLHSELNLSSLELGDSALYFCASSVGAGNGETQYFGPGTRLLVL.

This chain uses TRBV7-3 with TRBJ2-1; D is possibly TRBD1 (6 bases). The CDR3 contains 12 residues. Trimming pared 4 bases from V and 9 bases from J, leaving 10 bases between. In germline, CDR1 is SGHTA, CDR2 FQGTGA. As DNA, the CDR3 is TGTGCCAGCAGCTCCGGGACATCTGAGCAGTTCTTC. Translated: CASSSGTSEQFF.

The CDR3 DNA is TGTGCCATCAGTGACCTAGCGGGGGTCACAGATACGCAGTATTTT. It is translated as CAISDLAGVTDTQYF. The rearrangement joins TRBV10-3 to TRBJ2-3, with 10 bases matching TRBD2. CDR1 and CDR2 (germline): ENHRY, SYGVKD. J gave up 2 bases and V 3 bases, and 2 bases lay outside the gene matches. CDR3 length: 15 residues.

The chain couples TRBV28 to TRBJ2-7, with 7 bases aligning to TRBD1. There are 13 residues in the CDR3. Losses at the gene ends were 5 bases for V and 7 bases for J; bases not matched to a gene: 8. The V gene's germline CDR1 is MDHEN and CDR2 SYDVKM. CDR3 amino acids: CASSLGQVWEQYF. The CDR3 DNA reads TGTGCCAGCAGTCTCGGACAGGTTTGGGAGCAGTACTTC.

V and J are TRBV15 and TRBJ2-1; 7 nucleotides line up with TRBD2. Germline V lookup: CDR1 LNHNV, CDR2 YYDKDF (reference sequence). This CDR3 has 16 amino acids. Trimming removed 5 bases from V and 4 bases from J; junction bases left unmatched: 11. CDR3 residues: CATSGRDFLAYNEQFF. CDR3 coding DNA: TGTGCCACCAGCGGGAGGGATTTTCTTGCGTACAATGAGCAGTTCTTC.

The chain links TRBV4-1 to TRBJ2-1; 12 nucleotides align to TRBD2. Trimming took 3 bases from V and 7 from J; bases not matched to a gene: 10. Germline values: CDR1 MGHRA, CDR2 YSYEKL. CDR3 size: 17 residues. The DNA of the CDR3 is TGCGCCAGCAGCCACCCGGGACTAGCGGGCCCCGAAAATGAGCAGTTCTTC. This sequence encodes CASSHPGLAGPENEQFF.

J is TRBJ2-2 and V is TRBV12-5, with D possibly matching TRBD1 (6 bases). Germline-derived CDR1 and CDR2 are LGHNT and FRNRAP. The CDR3 has 17 residues. The ends were cut back, 0 bases at V and 3 bases at J, with 14 bases in the middle. The CDR3 nucleotides are TGTGCTAGTGGTTTGGTCTTAACAGGGTCGGACACCGGGGAGCTGTTTTTT. Its translation is CASGLVLTGSDTGELFF.